This T cell receptor beta chain is drawn from a study of cytomegalovirus exposure and HLA in healthy donors. At the level of the study: The same platform as the roughly 630 first-cohort repertoires was used for the 90 to 150 validation repertoires, a later analysis reported.

Note on this clone: Its antigen is not identified.

Notes on the study in general: The study labeled about 160 TCR beta chains cytomegalovirus-associated. According to a later analysis, TCR clusters from the first cohort tended to co-occur in the roughly 110 validation repertoires.

Germline CDR1 and CDR2: SGHRS and YFSETQ. This CDR3 has 15 amino acids. Trimming at V came to 1 base and at J to 2 bases, leaving 2 bases not matched to a gene. Sequenced by immunoSEQ multiplex PCR; TCRdb stores in-frame clones only, minus some. The repertoire has approximately 54,000 clones, roughly 87% of them found once; the top ten carry approximately 8.4%. The sequence was collected from a woman aged 18 to 35 in good health and CMV-seropositive. Material: PBMCs. This rearrangement joins TRBV5-1 to TRBJ1-3; TRBD1 aligns across 8 bases. The CDR3 DNA is TGCGCCAGCAGCTTGTCAGGGGGCGCTGGAAACACCATATATTTT. Translating gives CASSLSGGAGNTIYF. Together with reference TRBV5-1 and TRBJ1-3, the CDR3 gives the full variable domain: KAGVTQTPRYLIKTRGQQVTLSCSPISGHRSVSWYQQTPGQGLQFLFEYFSETQRNKGNFPGRFSGRQFSNSRSEMNVSTLELGDSALYLCASSLSGGAGNTIYFGEGSWLTVV.